Below, 7 T cell receptor beta chains from the same sample are listed, as sequenced in a study of T cells in women clearing cervical HPV infection. Here immunoSEQ multiplex PCR was the method, and the copy in TCRdb shows in-frame clones only, minus some. This sample's table has around 31,000 clones. The sequencing input was blood buffy coat. These receptors originate from a woman aged 18-69 years with a cervical HPV16 infection that either progressed to CIN3+ or cleared (not recorded which).

Concerning this clone itself: The read terminates 3 residues ahead of where the CDR3 ends, so the germline J gene completes it. The V and J genes are TRBV30 and TRBJ1-4; the D gene is possibly TRBD1 (5 bases). Per germline, CDR1 GTSNPN and CDR2 SVGIG (reference sequence). CDR3 length: 13 amino acids. CDR3 amino acids: CASQGMENSPLFF. The CDR3 DNA, read in part, is TGTGCCTCTCAGGGTATGGAAAATTCACCA.

About this clone: The DNA ends 3 residues before the CDR3 does, and the rest of the CDR3 is filled in from the germline J gene. The rearrangement joins TRBV12-3 or TRBV12-4 to TRBJ2-5; maybe TRBD2 (7 bases). The CDR3 has 15 amino acids. The V gene lost 6 bases and the J gene lost 3 bases, with 17 bases spanning the gap. The sequenced CDR3 bases are TGTGCCAGCAGCGCACCTGGGGGGGGCAAAGAGACC. As protein: CASSAPGGGKET. The complete CDR3 reads CASSAPGGGKETQYF.

According to its frequency, this clone is medium-sized (0.01 to 0.1%). The read terminates 3 residues before the CDR3 end, so the remaining end is supplied by the germline J gene. The V call is TRBV29-1, the J call TRBJ2-5; D is ambiguous. The CDR3 totals 15 residues. The germline CDR1 and CDR2 sequences are SQVTM and ANQGSEA. Trimming shortened V by 2 bases and J by 0 bases, and 13 bases separated the two germline ends. The CDR3: CSVETASGYQETQYF. The DNA read from the CDR3 is TGCAGCGTTGAAACGGCTAGTGGGTACCAAGAGACC.

A word on this clone: Coverage ceases 3 residues before the CDR3 finishes, and the germline J gene fills in the end. Other DNA sequences in this sample translate to the same CDR3. The chain joins TRBV5-1 to TRBJ1-2; 7 bases align to TRBD1. CDR1 is SGHRS, CDR2 YFSETQ, per germline. The CDR3 sequence is 15 residues long. Incomplete CDR3 DNA: TGCGCCAGCAGCCCGGGGACAGTCGGCGGTGGAGGT. Its translation: CASSPGTVGGGG. The full CDR3 protein is CASSPGTVGGGGYTF.

Points on this clone: The read comes to an end 3 residues before the CDR3 does, leaving the germline J gene to fill in the end. V is TRBV29-1 and J is TRBJ1-2; no clear D. The CDR3 covers 11 residues. Looked up from germline, CDR1 is SQVTM and CDR2 is ANQGSEA. The CDR3 loop reads CSVVGERGYTF. The DNA read from the CDR3 is TGCAGCGTTGTAGGTGAGCGGGGC.

Points on this clone: The CDR3 end is not reached by the read, which stops 3 residues before it; the germline J gene fills it in. The V gene is TRBV5-1, the J gene TRBJ2-1; 8 positions agree with TRBD1. Germline CDR1 and CDR2: SGHRS and YFSETQ. V lost 3 bases and J lost 0; bases outside the gene matches: 5. The CDR3 consists of 16 residues. This CDR3 is CASSSRQGSSYNEQFF. Incomplete CDR3 DNA: TGCGCCAGCAGCTCCCGACAGGGGAGCTCCTACAATGAG.

Concerning this clone itself: Read sequence stops 3 residues before the CDR3 end, and the germline J gene provides the missing end. The V gene is TRBV20-1, the J gene TRBJ2-2, with 10 bases fitting TRBD2. Germline CDR1 is DFQATT and CDR2 is SNEGSKA (reference sequence). V lost 1 base and J lost 0; bases outside the gene matches: 5. The CDR3 is made up of 17 amino acids. The CDR3 bases that were read are TGCAGTGCTAGAGGCCTAGCGGGAGTTGCGAACACCGGGGAG. It is translated as CSARGLAGVANTGE. The entire CDR3 is CSARGLAGVANTGELFF.